This T cell receptor beta chain was sequenced in a study of CD8 T cells in ankylosing spondylitis (TCRdb year 2017). With respect to the entire study: To find TCR variants linked to disease, the study profiled T cell receptor beta repertoires in ankylosing spondylitis patients and healthy donors. The full study cohort comprised 25 ankylosing spondylitis patients and 85 to 120 healthy donors. Peripheral blood was sampled, and synovial fluid was also collected from ankylosing spondylitis patients. On the study overall, not on this receptor specifically: Blood from ankylosing spondylitis patients appeared to be characterized by a TCR beta motif made up of under ten highly homologous amino acid variants. A CD8+ phenotype was shown by the disease-linked clones, which were found at relatively low frequencies in peripheral blood. The disease-linked clones were reported as significantly enriched in matched synovial fluid samples from ankylosing spondylitis patients. Some motif variants had previously been reported in the synovial fluid and blood of reactive arthritis patients, which suggests shared mechanisms of disease initiation.

Points on this clonotype: Its antigen specificity is not known. Nothing much larger sits one base from this clone, and base qualities are not available.

Sequenced on an Illumina HiSeq 2500. TCR beta libraries were prepared by quantitative 5'-RACE with molecular barcodes. As for how the authors treated the data: A new computational method, built on a probabilistic model of VDJ rearrangement, was used to identify disease-linked TCR variants. TCRdb redid the processing of the public reads, applying fastp at Q25 and MiXCR, and retained in-frame beta chains. Rows merge per CDR3 protein into single entries with the most common DNA and genes. The V and J calls and clone size are TCRdb's, not the authors'. Present in this sample are 150,000 to 200,000 distinct CDR3 sequences, around a tenth of which were seen just once. Clones ranked in the top ten supply roughly 29% of the sample. For CDR1 and CDR2, the germline V gene (reference sequence) lists SGHKS and YYEKEE. V is cut by 1 base and J by 0 bases, and the space between the germline ends is 12 bases. From its cysteine to its phenylalanine, the CDR3 spans 16 amino acids. This entry keeps only the CDR3 DNA: 48 bases, framed from base 1.

This receptor chain uses TRBV5-5 and TRBJ2-3; the D gene lacks a confident call. The source is a male donor with ankylosing spondylitis or in good health (not recorded which). Sequenced material: blood, either unsorted or a sorted T cell fraction (not recorded which). The CDR3 in this case is CASSLWDISSTDTQYF. The nucleotides read TGTGCCAGCAGCTTGTGGGATATTTCTAGCACAGATACGCAGTATTTT.